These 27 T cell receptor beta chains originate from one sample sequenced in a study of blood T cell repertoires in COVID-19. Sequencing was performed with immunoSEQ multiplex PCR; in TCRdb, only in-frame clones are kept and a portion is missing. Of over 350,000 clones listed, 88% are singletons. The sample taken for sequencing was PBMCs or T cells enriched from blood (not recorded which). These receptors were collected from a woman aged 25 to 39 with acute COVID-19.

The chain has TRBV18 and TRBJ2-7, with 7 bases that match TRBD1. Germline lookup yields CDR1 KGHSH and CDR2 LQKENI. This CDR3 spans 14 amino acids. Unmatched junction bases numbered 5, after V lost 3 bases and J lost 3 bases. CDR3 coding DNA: TGTGCCAGCTCACCGCCGGGACAGCACTACGAGCAGTACTTC. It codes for CASSPPGQHYEQYF. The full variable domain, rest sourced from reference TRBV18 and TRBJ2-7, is NAGVMQNPRHLVRRRGQEARLRCSPMKGHSHVYWYRQLPEEGLKFMVYLQKENIIDESGMPKERFSAEFPKEGPSILRIQQVVRGDSAAYFCASSPPGQHYEQYFGPGTRLTVT.

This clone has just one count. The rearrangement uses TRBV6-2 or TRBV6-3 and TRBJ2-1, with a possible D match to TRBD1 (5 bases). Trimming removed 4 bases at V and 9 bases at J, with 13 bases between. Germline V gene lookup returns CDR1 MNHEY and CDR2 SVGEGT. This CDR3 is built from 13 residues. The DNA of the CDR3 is TGTGCCAGCAGTTCCACCTCTACAGGTGAGCAGTTCTTC. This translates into CASSSTSTGEQFF.

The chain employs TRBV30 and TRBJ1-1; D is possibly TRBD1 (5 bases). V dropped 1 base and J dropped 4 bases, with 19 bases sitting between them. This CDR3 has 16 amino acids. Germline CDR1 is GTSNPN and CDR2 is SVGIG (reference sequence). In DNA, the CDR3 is TGTGCCTGGAGTGCCCGGGGAGGCCGGAGGGGCACTGAAGCTTTCTTT. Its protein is CAWSARGGRRGTEAFF.

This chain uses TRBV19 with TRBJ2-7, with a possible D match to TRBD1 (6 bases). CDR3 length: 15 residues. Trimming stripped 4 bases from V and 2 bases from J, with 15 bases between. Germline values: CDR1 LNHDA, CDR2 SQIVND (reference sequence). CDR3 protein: CASSTGTPRTYEQYF. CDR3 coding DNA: TGTGCCAGTAGTACCGGGACACCGAGGACCTACGAGCAGTACTTC. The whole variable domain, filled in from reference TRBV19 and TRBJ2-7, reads DGGITQSPKYLFRKEGQNVTLSCEQNLNHDAMYWYRQDPGQGLRLIYYSQIVNDFQKGDIAEGYSVSREKKESFPLTVTSAQKNPTAFYLCASSTGTPRTYEQYFGPGTRLTVT.

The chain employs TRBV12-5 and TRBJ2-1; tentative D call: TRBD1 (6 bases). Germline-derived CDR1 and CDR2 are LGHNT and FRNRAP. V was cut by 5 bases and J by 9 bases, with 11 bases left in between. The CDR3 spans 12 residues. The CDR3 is CASGTLRGEQFF. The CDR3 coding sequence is TGTGCTAGTGGTACACTCAGGGGTGAGCAGTTCTTC.

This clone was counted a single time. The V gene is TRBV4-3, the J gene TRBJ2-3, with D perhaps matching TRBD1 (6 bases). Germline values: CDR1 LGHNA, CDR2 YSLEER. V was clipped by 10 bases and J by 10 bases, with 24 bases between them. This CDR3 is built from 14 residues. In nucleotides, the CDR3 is TGCGCCAACCCCGACGGAAAGGGACATGGGGCGCAGTATTTT. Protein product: CANPDGKGHGAQYF.

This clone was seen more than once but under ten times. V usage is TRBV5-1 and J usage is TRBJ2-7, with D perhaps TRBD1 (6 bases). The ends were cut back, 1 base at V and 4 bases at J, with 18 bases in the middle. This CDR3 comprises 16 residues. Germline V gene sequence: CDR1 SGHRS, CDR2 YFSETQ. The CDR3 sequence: CASSLPGTPRSYEQYF. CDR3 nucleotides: TGCGCCAGCAGCTTGCCCGGGACACCGCGCTCGTACGAGCAGTACTTC.

CDR3 sequence: CASSLDRGNQPQHF. CDR3 DNA sequence: TGTGCCAGCAGCCTAGACAGGGGCAATCAGCCCCAGCATTTT. This chain uses TRBV3-1 (or the pseudogene TRBV3-2) with TRBJ1-5, with TRBD1 matching over 7 bases. Germline assignment: CDR1 LGHDT and CDR2 YNNKEL (reference sequence). The CDR3 totals 14 residues. The junction had 2 bases not matched to a gene; V was cut back by 4 bases and J by 2 bases.

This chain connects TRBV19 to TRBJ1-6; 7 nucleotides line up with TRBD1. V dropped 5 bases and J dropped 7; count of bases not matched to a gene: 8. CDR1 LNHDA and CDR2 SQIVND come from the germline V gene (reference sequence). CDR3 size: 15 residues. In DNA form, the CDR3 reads TGTGCCAGTAGTCGCGAGGGGGCCTCGAATTCACCCCTCCACTTT. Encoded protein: CASSREGASNSPLHF.

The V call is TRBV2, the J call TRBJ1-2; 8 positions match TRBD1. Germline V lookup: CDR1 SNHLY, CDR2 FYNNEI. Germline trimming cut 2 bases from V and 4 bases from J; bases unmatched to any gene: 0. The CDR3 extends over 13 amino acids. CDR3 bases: TGTGCCAGCAGTGAACAGGGGGCCTATGGCTACACCTTC. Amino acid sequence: CASSEQGAYGYTF. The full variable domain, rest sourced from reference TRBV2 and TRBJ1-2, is EPEVTQTPSHQVTQMGQEVILRCVPISNHLYFYWYRQILGQKVEFLVSFYNNEISEKSEIFDDQFSVERPDGSNFTLKIRSTKLEDSAMYFCASSEQGAYGYTFGSGTRLTVV.

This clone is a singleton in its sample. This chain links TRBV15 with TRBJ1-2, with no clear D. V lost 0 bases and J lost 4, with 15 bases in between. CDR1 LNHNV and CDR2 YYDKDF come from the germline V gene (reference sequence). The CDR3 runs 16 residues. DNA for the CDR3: TGTGCCACCAGCAGAGATAGGTATAACAGTCTCTATGGCTACACCTTC. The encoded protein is CATSRDRYNSLYGYTF.

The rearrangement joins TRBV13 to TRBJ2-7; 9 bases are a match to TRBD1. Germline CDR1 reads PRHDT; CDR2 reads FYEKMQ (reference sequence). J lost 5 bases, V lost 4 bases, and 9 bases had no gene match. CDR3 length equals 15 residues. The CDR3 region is CASSWTGQGNHEQYF. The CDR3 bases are TGTGCCAGCAGCTGGACCGGACAGGGGAACCACGAGCAGTACTTC.

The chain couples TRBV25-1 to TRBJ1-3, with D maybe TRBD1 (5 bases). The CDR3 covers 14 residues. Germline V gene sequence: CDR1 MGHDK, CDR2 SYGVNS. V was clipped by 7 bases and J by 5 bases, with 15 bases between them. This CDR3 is CASMPAGVRNTIYF. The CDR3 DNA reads TGTGCCAGCATGCCGGCGGGGGTCAGAAACACCATATATTTT. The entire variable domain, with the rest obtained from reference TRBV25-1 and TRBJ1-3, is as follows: EADIYQTPRYLVIGTGKKITLECSQTMGHDKMYWYQQDPGMELHLIHYSYGVNSTEKGDLSSESTVSRIRTEHFPLTLESARPSHTSQYLCASMPAGVRNTIYFGEGSWLTVV.

The CDR3 nucleotides read TGCGCCAGCACCCCGGACGGATCAGGGACGCAGTATTTT. Residues: CASTPDGSGTQYF. The J gene is TRBJ2-3, the V gene TRBV5-1, with D possibly being TRBD1 (5 bases). Trimming stripped 6 bases from V and 9 bases from J, with 17 bases between. Germline lookup yields CDR1 SGHRS and CDR2 YFSETQ. This CDR3 is 13 amino acids long.

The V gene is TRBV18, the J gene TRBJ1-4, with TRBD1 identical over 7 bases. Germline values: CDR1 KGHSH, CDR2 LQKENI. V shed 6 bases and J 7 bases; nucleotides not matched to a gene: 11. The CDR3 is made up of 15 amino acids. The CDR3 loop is CASSDRVGSAEKLFF. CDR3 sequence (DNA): TGTGCCAGCTCCGACAGGGTCGGGTCGGCTGAAAAACTGTTTTTT.

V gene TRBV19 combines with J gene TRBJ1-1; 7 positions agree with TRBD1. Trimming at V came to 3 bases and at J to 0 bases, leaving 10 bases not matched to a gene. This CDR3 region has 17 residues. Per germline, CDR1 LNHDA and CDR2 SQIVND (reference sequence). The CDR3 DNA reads TGTGCCAGTAGTATTTCCTCAGGGGGAACGTTGAACACTGAAGCTTTCTTT. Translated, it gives CASSISSGGTLNTEAFF. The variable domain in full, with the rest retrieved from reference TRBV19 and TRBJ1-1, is DGGITQSPKYLFRKEGQNVTLSCEQNLNHDAMYWYRQDPGQGLRLIYYSQIVNDFQKGDIAEGYSVSREKKESFPLTVTSAQKNPTAFYLCASSISSGGTLNTEAFFGQGTRLTVV.

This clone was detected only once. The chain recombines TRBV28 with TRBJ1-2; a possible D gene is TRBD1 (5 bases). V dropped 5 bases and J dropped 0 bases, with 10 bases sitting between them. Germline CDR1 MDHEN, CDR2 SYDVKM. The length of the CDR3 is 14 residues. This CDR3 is CASSPRQPNYGYTF. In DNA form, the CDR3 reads TGTGCCAGCAGTCCACGACAGCCTAACTATGGCTACACCTTC.

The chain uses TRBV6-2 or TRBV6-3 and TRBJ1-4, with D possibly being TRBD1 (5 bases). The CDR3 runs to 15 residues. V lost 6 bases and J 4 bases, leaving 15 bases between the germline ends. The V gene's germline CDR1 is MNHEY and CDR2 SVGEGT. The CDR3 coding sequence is TGTGCCAGCAGCTCCGCGGACACAATTAATGAAAAACTGTTTTTT. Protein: CASSSADTINEKLFF.

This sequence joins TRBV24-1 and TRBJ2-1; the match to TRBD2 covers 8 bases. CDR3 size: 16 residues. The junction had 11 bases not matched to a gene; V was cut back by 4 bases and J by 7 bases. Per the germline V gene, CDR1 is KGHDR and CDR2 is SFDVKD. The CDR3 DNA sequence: TGTGCCACCAGTGAGCATGGGACTAGGTCGGGGAATGAGCAGTTCTTC. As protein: CATSEHGTRSGNEQFF.

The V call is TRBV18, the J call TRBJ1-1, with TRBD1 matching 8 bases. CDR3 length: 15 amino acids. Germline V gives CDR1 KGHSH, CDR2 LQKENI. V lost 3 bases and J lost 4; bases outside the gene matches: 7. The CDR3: CASSPGQGGGTEAFF. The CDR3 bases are TGTGCCAGCTCACCCGGACAGGGCGGGGGCACTGAAGCTTTCTTT.

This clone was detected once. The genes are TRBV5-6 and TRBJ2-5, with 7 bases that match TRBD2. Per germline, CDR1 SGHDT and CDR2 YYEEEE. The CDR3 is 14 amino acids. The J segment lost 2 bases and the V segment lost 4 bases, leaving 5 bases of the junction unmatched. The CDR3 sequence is CASSVGRFQETQYF. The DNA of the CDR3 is TGTGCCAGCAGCGTCGGGAGGTTTCAAGAGACCCAGTACTTC. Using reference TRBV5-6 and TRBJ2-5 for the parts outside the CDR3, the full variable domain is DAGVTQSPTHLIKTRGQQVTLRCSPKSGHDTVSWYQQALGQGPQFIFQYYEEEERQRGNFPDRFSGHQFPNYSSELNVNALLLGDSALYLCASSVGRFQETQYFGPGTRLLVL.

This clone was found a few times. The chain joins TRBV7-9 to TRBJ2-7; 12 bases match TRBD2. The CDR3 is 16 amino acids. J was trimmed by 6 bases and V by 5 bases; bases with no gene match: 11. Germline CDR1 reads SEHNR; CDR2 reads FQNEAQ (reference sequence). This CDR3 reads CASSDPSGGALGEQYF. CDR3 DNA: TGTGCCAGCAGCGACCCTAGCGGGGGGGCCCTCGGCGAGCAGTACTTC. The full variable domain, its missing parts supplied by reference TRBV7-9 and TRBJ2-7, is DTGVSQNPRHKITKRGQNVTFRCDPISEHNRLYWYRQTLGQGPEFLTYFQNEAQLEKSRLLSDRFSAERPKGSFSTLEIQRTEQGDSAMYLCASSDPSGGALGEQYFGPGTRLTVT.

CDR3 region: CASSKGQVQYF. The CDR3 DNA is TGCGCCAGCAGCAAGGGACAGGTCCAGTACTTC. The rearrangement joins TRBV5-1 to TRBJ2-7; 8 nucleotides align to TRBD1. The CDR3 contains 11 residues. CDR1 SGHRS and CDR2 YFSETQ come from the germline V gene. Germline trimming cut 4 bases from V and 10 bases from J; bases unmatched to any gene: 4.

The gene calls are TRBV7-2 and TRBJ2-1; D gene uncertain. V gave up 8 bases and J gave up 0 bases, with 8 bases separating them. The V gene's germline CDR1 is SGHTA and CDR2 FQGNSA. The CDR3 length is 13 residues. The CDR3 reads CASEVSSYNEQFF. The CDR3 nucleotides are TGTGCCAGCGAGGTGAGCTCCTACAATGAGCAGTTCTTC.

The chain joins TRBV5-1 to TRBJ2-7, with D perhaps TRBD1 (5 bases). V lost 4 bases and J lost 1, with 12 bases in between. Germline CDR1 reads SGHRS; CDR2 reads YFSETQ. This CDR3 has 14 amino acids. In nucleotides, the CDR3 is TGCGCCAGCAGCGACCAGGGCACTTCCTACGAGCAGTACTTC. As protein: CASSDQGTSYEQYF.

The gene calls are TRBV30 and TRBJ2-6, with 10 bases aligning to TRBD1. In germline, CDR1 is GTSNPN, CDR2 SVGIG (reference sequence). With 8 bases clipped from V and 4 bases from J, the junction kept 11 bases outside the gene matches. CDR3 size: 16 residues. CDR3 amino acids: CAGGRQGAIGANVLTF. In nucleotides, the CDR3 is TGTGCCGGGGGGAGACAGGGGGCGATCGGGGCCAACGTCCTGACTTTC.

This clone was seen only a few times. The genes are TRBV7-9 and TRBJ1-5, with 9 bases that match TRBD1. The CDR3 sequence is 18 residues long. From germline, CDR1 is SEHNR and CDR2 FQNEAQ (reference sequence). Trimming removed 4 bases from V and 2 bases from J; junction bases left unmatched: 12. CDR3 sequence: CASSSHRQGERGNQPQHF. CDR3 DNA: TGTGCCAGCAGCTCACATAGACAGGGGGAGAGGGGCAATCAGCCCCAGCATTTT.